These 31 T cell receptor beta chains came from one sample sequenced in a study of early T cells in non-severe SARS-CoV-2 infection. MiXCR was run by TCRdb on the 5' RACE reads, yielding one entry per CDR3 protein. The sample lists 48,000 or so distinct CDR3 sequences, roughly an eighth occurring once. Sequencing input: whole blood. Receptor source: an adult who was a healthcare worker with PCR-confirmed SARS-CoV-2 infection or an uninfected control (not recorded which).

The CDR3 here is CSAQRTVNTGELFF. CDR3 nucleotides: TGCAGTGCCCAGAGGACGGTGAACACCGGGGAGCTGTTTTTT. This rearrangement joins TRBV20-1 to TRBJ2-2; D gene ambiguous. Germline V CDR1 and CDR2: DFQATT, SNEGSKA (reference sequence). CDR3 length equals 14 residues. The V end lost 6 bases, the J end lost 1 base, and 12 bases lay between the germline ends.

The chain recombines TRBV3-1 with TRBJ1-4, with unresolved D. This CDR3 contains 16 residues. CDR1 LGHDT and CDR2 YNNKEL come from the germline V gene (reference sequence). Trimming removed 2 bases from V and 4 bases from J, with 14 bases in between. The CDR3, as DNA: TGTGCCAGCAGCCAACTCCCTCGGATCCTTAATGAAAAACTGTTTTTT. Its translation: CASSQLPRILNEKLFF.

In this sample, this clonotype turned up a few times. The chain links TRBV2 to TRBJ2-6; D gene uncertain. V dropped 5 bases and J dropped 4 bases, with 9 bases sitting between them. Germline loops: CDR1 SNHLY, CDR2 FYNNEI. This CDR3 contains 14 residues. CDR3 DNA: TGTGCCAGCAGTAAACTCCCCGGGGCCAACGTCCTGACTTTC. This sequence encodes CASSKLPGANVLTF.

The sample holds many counts of this clonotype. This chain links TRBV29-1 with TRBJ1-2; D call uncertain. Trimming removed 4 bases at V and 4 bases at J, with 16 bases between. This CDR3 is built from 14 residues. Germline V CDR1 and CDR2: SQVTM, ANQGSEA. CDR3 in amino acids: CSVGSPGRVYGYTF. In DNA form, the CDR3 reads TGCAGCGTTGGGTCTCCCGGGCGCGTCTATGGCTACACCTTC.

This rearrangement joins TRBV29-1 to TRBJ2-1; TRBD2 matches 9 bases. CDR1 is SQVTM, CDR2 ANQGSEA, per germline. V was pared by 3 bases and J by 6 bases, with 6 bases of the junction left unmatched. The length of the CDR3 is 14 residues. The CDR3: CSVEGGRAINEQFF. CDR3 nucleotides: TGCAGCGTTGAGGGCGGGAGGGCGATCAATGAGCAGTTCTTC.

This clonotype was counted at least ten times. The chain links TRBV4-1 to TRBJ2-7, with 8 bases lining up with TRBD2. Germline values: CDR1 MGHRA, CDR2 YSYEKL. Unmatched junction bases numbered 4, after V lost 0 bases and J lost 3 bases. This CDR3 has 15 residues. Here the CDR3 reads CASSQDLLAVYEQYF. CDR3 nucleotides: TGCGCCAGCAGCCAAGATCTACTAGCGGTCTACGAGCAGTACTTC.

This clonotype was found a few times. The genes are TRBV2 and TRBJ2-6; D uncertain. In germline, CDR1 is SNHLY, CDR2 FYNNEI. V was cut by 9 bases and J by 0 bases, with 3 bases left in between. The CDR3 covers 12 residues. This chain's CDR3 is CARDSGANVLTF. The CDR3 DNA sequence: TGTGCCAGAGACTCTGGGGCCAACGTCCTGACTTTC.

This clonotype has a single count. The chain links TRBV2 to TRBJ2-4; the D is unclear. Germline loops: CDR1 SNHLY, CDR2 FYNNEI. The CDR3 covers 14 residues. With 4 bases removed from V and 6 bases from J, the gap between germline ends came to 13 bases. The CDR3 loop is CASSARGSSNIQYF. CDR3 DNA sequence: TGTGCCAGCAGTGCCAGAGGATCGTCAAACATTCAGTACTTC.

This clonotype was picked up a small number of times. This rearrangement joins TRBV9 to TRBJ1-1, with D unresolved. The CDR3 consists of 13 residues. Trimming shortened V by 4 bases and J by 0 bases, and 7 bases separated the two germline ends. The germline CDR1 and CDR2 sequences are SGDLS and YYNGEE. CDR3 nucleotides: TGTGCCAGCAGCTCGTACATGAACACTGAAGCTTTCTTT. It translates to CASSSYMNTEAFF. Filled out from reference TRBV9 and TRBJ1-1, the complete variable domain reads DSGVTQTPKHLITATGQRVTLRCSPRSGDLSVYWYQQSLDQGLQFLIQYYNGEERAKGNILERFSAQQFPDLHSELNLSSLELGDSALYFCASSSYMNTEAFFGQGTRLTVV.

This clonotype occurred many times. The chain carries TRBV6-5 and TRBJ2-3; 9 bases agree with TRBD2. The CDR3 spans 16 residues. CDR1 and CDR2 from the germline V gene are MNHEY and SVGAGI. Trimming removed 0 bases from V and 6 bases from J; junction bases left unmatched: 7. For the CDR3, the DNA is TGTGCCAGCAGTTACTCGTTTAGCGGGGGCTTTGATACGCAGTATTTT. Translating gives CASSYSFSGGFDTQYF.

This chain links TRBV2 with TRBJ2-3; possibly TRBD1 for D (5 bases). The length of the CDR3 is 17 residues. CDR1 and CDR2 from the germline V gene are SNHLY and FYNNEI. Trimming pared 7 bases from V and 0 bases from J, leaving 20 bases between. The CDR3 DNA follows: TGTGCCAGCACCCGTAGGGGAAGGGGTGATAGCACAGATACGCAGTATTTT. It codes for CASTRRGRGDSTDTQYF.

The V call is TRBV30, the J call TRBJ2-5; D unclear. The CDR3 runs to 13 residues. Germline CDR1 GTSNPN, CDR2 SVGIG (reference sequence). V was pared by 1 base and J by 1 base, with 7 bases between. CDR3 protein: CAWSATVQETQYF. CDR3 in DNA: TGTGCCTGGAGTGCTACGGTCCAAGAGACCCAGTACTTC.

This clonotype occurred many times. J is TRBJ1-4 and V is TRBV12-3 or TRBV12-4; weak D call: TRBD1 (5 bases). The V end was cut by 5 bases, the J end by 3 bases, with 10 bases between. This CDR3 spans 14 amino acids. CDR3 amino acids: CASSLRVANEKLFF. The DNA of the CDR3 is TGTGCCAGCAGTCTCAGGGTAGCTAATGAAAAACTGTTTTTT.

This clonotype was picked up many times. The chain carries TRBV12-3 or TRBV12-4 and TRBJ2-7, with D possibly called TRBD1 or TRBD2 (6 bases each). The CDR3 has 14 amino acids. The V gene lost 1 base and the J gene lost 4 bases, with 11 bases spanning the gap. CDR3 in amino acids: CASSLGGALYEQYF. CDR3 in DNA: TGTGCCAGCAGTTTAGGGGGGGCGTTATACGAGCAGTACTTC.

This clonotype was counted at least ten times. This chain connects TRBV3-1 to TRBJ1-1; D is uncertain. There are 16 residues in the CDR3. V lost 3 bases and J 5 bases, leaving 19 bases between the germline ends. In germline, CDR1 is LGHDT, CDR2 YNNKEL (reference sequence). CDR3 nucleotides: TGTGCCAGCAGCCACGATGCGGGGAAGGGCGGGACTGAAGCTTTCTTT. This encodes CASSHDAGKGGTEAFF.

This clonotype was seen a handful of times. V and J are TRBV3-1 and TRBJ2-4; D remains unclear. The length of the CDR3 is 15 residues. Trimming left V 4 bases short and J 1 base short, with 11 bases between. CDR1 and CDR2 from the germline V gene are LGHDT and YNNKEL (reference sequence). In DNA, the CDR3 is TGTGCCAGCAGCCCTTACGAGTCGGCCAAAAACATTCAGTACTTC. Translation: CASSPYESAKNIQYF.

This clonotype was counted at least ten times. V usage is TRBV5-4 and J usage is TRBJ2-1; maybe TRBD2 (6 bases). Looked up from germline, CDR1 is SGHNT and CDR2 is YYREEE (reference sequence). CDR3 size: 14 residues. V lost 4 bases, J lost 9 bases, and 17 bases lay in between. CDR3 bases: TGTGCCAGCAGCCGGAGTGGCGGGAAGGTTGAGCAGTTCTTC. Its protein is CASSRSGGKVEQFF.

This clonotype was detected ten times or more. The CDR3 sequence is CASSVGVPDTQYF. The CDR3 DNA follows: TGTGCCAGCAGTGTGGGGGTCCCAGATACGCAGTATTTT. The genes are TRBV2 and TRBJ2-3, with D perhaps TRBD1 or TRBD2 (5 bases each). Germline V CDR1 and CDR2: SNHLY, FYNNEI. This CDR3 comprises 13 residues. V was trimmed by 4 bases and J by 4 bases, leaving 9 bases between them.

This clonotype was counted ten times or more. The rearrangement joins TRBV20-1 to TRBJ1-3; no definite D call. Germline V lookup: CDR1 DFQATT, CDR2 SNEGSKA (reference sequence). This CDR3 is built from 12 residues. V shed 4 bases and J shed 0 bases, with 4 bases lying between them. The CDR3 is CSAMGSGNTIYF. CDR3 nucleotides: TGCAGTGCTATGGGCTCTGGAAACACCATATATTTT.

The V gene is TRBV4-1, the J gene TRBJ1-4, with 11 positions matching TRBD1. Germline values: CDR1 MGHRA, CDR2 YSYEKL. Losses at the gene ends were 4 bases for V and 7 bases for J; bases not matched to a gene: 5. This CDR3 comprises 15 residues. For the CDR3, the DNA is TGCGCCAGCAGCCGTGGACAGGGGGCGAGTGAAAAACTGTTTTTT. It specifies CASSRGQGASEKLFF.

This clonotype was seen repeatedly, ten times or more. V is TRBV5-1 and J is TRBJ2-3; D is perhaps TRBD2 (7 bases). The CDR3 is 17 residues long. CDR1 and CDR2 (germline): SGHRS, YFSETQ. Between the trimmed V and J ends, which lost 4 bases and 3 bases, there was a span of 21 bases. For the CDR3, the DNA is TGCGCCAGCAGCCCACAAGGGCCGGGGGGCAGTACAGATACGCAGTATTTT. Amino acid sequence: CASSPQGPGGSTDTQYF.

This clonotype was counted many times. The CDR3 DNA is TGTGCCAGCAGCTCCCAACCGAACACTGAAGCTTTCTTT. Amino acid sequence: CASSSQPNTEAFF. The chain recombines TRBV9 with TRBJ1-1; D not resolved. Deletions cut 4 bases from V and 1 base from J, with 8 bases between. This CDR3 comprises 13 residues. Germline V gene sequence: CDR1 SGDLS, CDR2 YYNGEE. Full variable domain (outside the CDR3, taken from reference TRBV9 and TRBJ1-1): DSGVTQTPKHLITATGQRVTLRCSPRSGDLSVYWYQQSLDQGLQFLIQYYNGEERAKGNILERFSAQQFPDLHSELNLSSLELGDSALYFCASSSQPNTEAFFGQGTRLTVV.

The chain links TRBV12-3 or TRBV12-4 to TRBJ2-3, with 7 bases lining up with TRBD2. Trimming at V came to 7 bases and at J to 1 base, leaving 2 bases not matched to a gene. The CDR3 contains 13 residues. CDR3 in DNA: TGTGCCAGCACCACTAGCGGCACAGATACGCAGTATTTT. Translated, it gives CASTTSGTDTQYF.

The chain carries TRBV2 and TRBJ1-5, with TRBD1 identical over 8 bases. The CDR3 contains 16 residues. V shed 6 bases, J shed 0 bases, and the junction held 7 bases outside the gene matches. Per the germline V gene, CDR1 is SNHLY and CDR2 is FYNNEI. The CDR3 sequence: CASSLGQGNSNQPQHF. In DNA form, the CDR3 reads TGTGCCAGCAGCCTTGGACAGGGCAATAGCAATCAGCCCCAGCATTTT.

This chain joins TRBV5-1 and TRBJ1-2, with D unresolved. Trimming stripped 4 bases from V and 1 base from J, with 5 bases between. This CDR3 has 12 residues. The V gene's germline CDR1 is SGHRS and CDR2 YFSETQ. The DNA for the CDR3 is TGCGCCAGCAGCGGCAGTAACTATGGCTACACCTTC. Its protein product is CASSGSNYGYTF.

This clonotype showed up many times. This chain uses TRBV3-1 with TRBJ2-5, with no clear D. Germline CDR1 LGHDT, CDR2 YNNKEL (reference sequence). The CDR3 extends over 12 amino acids. Deletions cut 7 bases from V and 4 bases from J, with 10 bases between. CDR3 region: CASTQTPETQYF. CDR3 coding DNA: TGTGCCAGCACCCAGACACCAGAGACCCAGTACTTC.

Concerning this clonotype itself: This may stem from a read error, because a much larger clone lies one nucleotide away. The CDR3 coding sequence is TGTGCCAGCAGCTTAGCTGAGGGCTACGAGCAGCACTTC. This translates into CASSLAEGYEQHF. The chain has TRBV7-2 and TRBJ2-7; D is perhaps TRBD2 (5 bases). From germline, CDR1 is SGHTA and CDR2 FQGNSA. The CDR3 length is 13 residues.

The sample holds many counts of this clonotype. The chain recombines TRBV27 with TRBJ2-7, with D possibly TRBD1 on 6 matching bases. Trimming took 0 bases from V and 3 from J, leaving 9 bases between them. CDR3 length: 14 residues. Germline CDR1 reads MNHEY; CDR2 reads SMNVEV (reference sequence). The CDR3 reads CASSLSRGGYEQYF. CDR3 sequence (DNA): TGTGCCAGCAGTTTATCCAGGGGTGGCTACGAGCAGTACTTC.

This clonotype appeared a few times. This chain joins TRBV11-3 and TRBJ2-5; 7 bases match TRBD1. This CDR3 region has 14 residues. V trimming: 5 bases; J trimming: 5 bases; junction bases outside the gene matches: 8. Germline V gene lookup returns CDR1 SGHNT and CDR2 YENEEA. The CDR3 nucleotides read TGTGCCAGCAGCCCCTCGACAGGGTCGGAGACCCAGTACTTC. It translates to CASSPSTGSETQYF.

This clonotype was detected many times. This chain uses TRBV3-1 with TRBJ1-1; tentative D call: TRBD1 (6 bases). Germline values: CDR1 LGHDT, CDR2 YNNKEL (reference sequence). The CDR3 contains 14 residues. Trimming shortened V by 4 bases and J by 8 bases, and 17 bases separated the two germline ends. The CDR3 sequence: CASSPGTTLPEAFF. CDR3 nucleotide sequence: TGTGCCAGCAGCCCCGGGACAACACTCCCGGAAGCTTTCTTT.

The chain employs TRBV7-3 and TRBJ1-1; D is perhaps TRBD1 (5 bases). Germline lookup yields CDR1 SGHTA and CDR2 FQGTGA. CDR3 length: 17 residues. The V end lost 2 bases, the J end lost 1 base, and 17 bases lay between the germline ends. The CDR3 region is CASSLGGTVLKNTEAFF. The CDR3 DNA is TGTGCCAGCAGCTTAGGGGGGACGGTCCTTAAGAACACTGAAGCTTTCTTT.